The entry below gives a single T cell receptor (beta chain) sequence along with its context. Its matching antigen is unknown. This sample stems from a study of beta chain features in type 1 diabetes. The study reverse transcribed the entire isolated RNA, so it sequenced expressed TCRB transcripts. The repertoire was sequenced with immunoSEQ multiplex PCR; TCRdb's copy has only in-frame clones and lacks some. This sample yields around 250,000 clones, of which roughly 13% are seen a single time; 0.026% belongs to the top ten. The CDR3 sequence is 17 residues long. Germline V gene lookup returns CDR1 MGHRA and CDR2 YSYEKL. The V and J ends lost 5 bases and 5 bases, in that order; junction bases with no gene match: 17. One heparinised blood draw averaging around 120 mL was given by each donor. Findings and caveats of the study: In all four CD4+ subsets, TCRB CDR3 length was significantly, moderately reduced in type 1 diabetes. Sampled from patients, naive, central memory and Treg TCRB repertoires appeared more similar than those sampled from healthy donors. Type 1 diabetes patients showed fewer insertions and more deletions at VDJ junctions.

The rearrangement uses TRBV4-1 and TRBJ2-5; 7 nucleotides align to TRBD1. Source material: naive CD4+ T cells from blood. The receptor's source is a woman aged 35 to 49 in good health. The CDR3 region is CASSSRGRGGSGETQYF. The CDR3 DNA reads TGCGCCAGCAGCTCCCGAGGACGAGGGGGCTCAGGGGAGACCCAGTACTTC.